This T cell receptor (beta chain) emerged from a study of glioma-infiltrating T cells. Study-level points and caveats: Non-neoplastic patients had below-expected tissue-blood divergence, while all gliomas exceeded expectation.

V lost 2 bases, J lost 0 bases, and 10 bases stayed unmatched. The CDR3 loop spans 18 amino acids. CDR1 is SGHRS and CDR2 is YFSETQ in the germline V gene. Of note for this clonotype: Its cognate antigen is unknown.

Using RNA template, CDR3s of TCR alpha and beta were amplified with iRepertoire arm-PCR. For one-step reverse transcription and amplification, about 85-400 ng of tissue mRNA or PBMC total RNA was used. TCRdb fed the multiplex PCR reads into MiXCR, producing one record per CDR3 protein. The sample shows about 190,000 distinct CDR3 sequences, around 30% of them seen only once. This TCR was sampled from a human donor with low-grade glioma or glioblastoma, undergoing nonglioma brain surgery, or in good health (not recorded which). Sequenced input: glioma tissue, nonneoplastic brain tissue, or PBMCs (not recorded which). The chain has TRBV5-1 and TRBJ2-1; 8 bases align to TRBD2. This CDR3 reads CASSFPLDSGNSYNEQFF. CDR3 DNA: TGCGCCAGCAGCTTTCCCCTTGATAGCGGGAACTCCTACAATGAGCAGTTCTTC.